This passage covers 21 T cell receptor beta chains from one sample sequenced in a study of control samples from healthy donors and cancer patients. Libraries were prepared by immunoSEQ multiplex PCR; TCRdb keeps only in-frame clonotypes and omits some of them. The sample holds about 120,000 clones; 80% to 90% are singletons and the top ten take approximately 1.1%. The sample comprised PBMCs. The source is a woman in her fifties or sixties with colorectal cancer.

This clone was seen just once. The chain links TRBV3-1 (or the pseudogene TRBV3-2) to TRBJ2-2, with TRBD1 matching 7 bases. Looked up from germline, CDR1 is LGHDT and CDR2 is YNNKEL (reference sequence). With V trimmed by 1 base and J by 0 bases, 5 bases remained unmatched. The CDR3 consists of 17 residues. The CDR3, as DNA: TGTGCCAGCAGCCAAGGGGGGACAGCCTCGAACACCGGGGAGCTGTTTTTT. This gives the protein CASSQGGTASNTGELFF.

The chain employs TRBV3-1 (or the pseudogene TRBV3-2) and TRBJ2-7; perhaps TRBD2 as D (7 bases). V was pared by 5 bases and J by 4 bases, with 15 bases between. Per the germline V gene, CDR1 is LGHDT and CDR2 is YNNKEL (reference sequence). CDR3 length equals 14 residues. DNA for the CDR3: TGTGCCAGCAGCGGGGGCGGGGGAAGGTACGAGCAGTACTTC. This codes for CASSGGGGRYEQYF.

The chain employs TRBV5-1 and TRBJ2-3; D is undetermined. Germline assignment: CDR1 SGHRS and CDR2 YFSETQ. The ends were cut back, 0 bases at V and 0 bases at J, with 11 bases in the middle. The CDR3 totals 16 residues. CDR3 coding DNA: TGCGCCAGCAGCTTGGCAGCGCGGTCTAGCACAGATACGCAGTATTTT. Translating it yields CASSLAARSSTDTQYF.

The V and J genes are TRBV7-9 and TRBJ2-7; D possibly matches TRBD1 or TRBD2 (6 bases each). Trimming took off 5 bases at V and 3 bases at J, with 20 bases between the two ends. This CDR3 region has 16 residues. Germline V gene data show CDR1 as SEHNR and CDR2 as FQNEAQ (reference sequence). The CDR3 is CASSAPGLLGGYEQYF. In nucleotides, the CDR3 is TGTGCCAGCAGCGCGCCGGGACTCTTAGGGGGCTACGAGCAGTACTTC.

The chain couples TRBV9 to TRBJ1-6; weak D call: TRBD1 (6 bases). Trimming pared 9 bases from V and 9 bases from J, leaving 13 bases between. This CDR3 region has 12 residues. Germline V lookup: CDR1 SGDLS, CDR2 YYNGEE. CDR3 amino acids: CANTGRASPLHF. For the CDR3, the DNA is TGTGCCAACACAGGGAGAGCTTCACCCCTCCACTTT.

Note on this clone: The germline gene is not matched at one end of the junction; a read error may be the cause. The sample contains more than one DNA sequence encoding this CDR3. The V call is TRBV5-1, the J call TRBJ1-1; a weak D match, TRBD1 (6 bases). The CDR3 runs 17 residues. Germline CDR1 reads SGHRS; CDR2 reads YFSETQ. CDR3 loop: CASSLARGQIMNTEAFF. The CDR3 nucleotides read TGCGCCAGCAGCTTGGCCAGGGGTCAAATCATGAACACTGAGGCTTTCTTT.

The chain employs TRBV5-1 and TRBJ2-5; 9 nucleotides line up with TRBD1. CDR3 size: 15 residues. CDR1 is SGHRS, CDR2 YFSETQ, per germline. Trimming at V came to 3 bases and at J to 5 bases, leaving 8 bases not matched to a gene. CDR3 sequence: CASSYRGLYQETQYF. In nucleotides, the CDR3 is TGCGCCAGCAGCTACAGGGGGCTCTATCAGGAGACCCAGTACTTC. Variable domain in full (rest from reference TRBV5-1 and TRBJ2-5): KAGVTQTPRYLIKTRGQQVTLSCSPISGHRSVSWYQQTPGQGLQFLFEYFSETQRNKGNFPGRFSGRQFSNSRSEMNVSTLELGDSALYLCASSYRGLYQETQYFGPGTRLLVL.

The V call is TRBV5-1, the J call TRBJ1-2; the match to TRBD1 covers 7 bases. The germline gives CDR1 SGHRS, CDR2 YFSETQ. CDR3 length: 13 residues. With 1 base clipped from V and 5 bases from J, the junction kept 2 bases outside the gene matches. The CDR3 is CASSLNRGYGYTF. CDR3 coding DNA: TGCGCCAGCAGCTTGAACAGGGGTTATGGCTACACCTTC.

This clone is a singleton in its sample. This chain links TRBV5-1 with TRBJ1-6, with a possible D match to TRBD1 (5 bases). CDR3 size: 17 residues. Germline V CDR1 and CDR2: SGHRS, YFSETQ. Trimming cost V 0 bases and J 10 bases, with 20 bases left between them. The CDR3 here is CASSLGGSDSYGSPLHF. Written as DNA, the CDR3 is TGCGCCAGCAGCTTGGGGGGGTCAGACAGCTACGGGTCACCCCTCCACTTT.

This chain uses TRBV28 with TRBJ1-1, with D unresolved. V dropped 5 bases and J dropped 6 bases, with 10 bases sitting between them. Germline assignment: CDR1 MDHEN and CDR2 SYDVKM. The CDR3 runs to 12 residues. As DNA, the CDR3 is TGTGCCAGCAGTCGGGGAAGGCCTGAAGCTTTCTTT. Translating gives CASSRGRPEAFF.

CDR3 region: CASSGASGRNGEQFF. CDR3 nucleotides: TGTGCCAGCAGTGGGGCTAGCGGGAGGAACGGTGAGCAGTTCTTC. The chain is built from TRBV2 and TRBJ2-1; 11 nucleotides match TRBD2. The ends lost 4 bases at V and 9 bases at J; junction bases unmatched: 8. Germline-derived CDR1 and CDR2 are SNHLY and FYNNEI. The CDR3 is 15 residues long.

The CDR3 sequence is CASRPMTTLDGRYGYTF. The CDR3, as DNA: TGTGCCAGCAGGCCTATGACAACCTTGGACGGACGATATGGCTACACCTTC. The chain uses TRBV27 and TRBJ1-2; D uncertain. Germline lookup yields CDR1 MNHEY and CDR2 SMNVEV (reference sequence). The CDR3 extends over 17 amino acids. Between the trimmed V and J ends, which lost 6 bases and 5 bases, there was a span of 25 bases.

V gene TRBV30 combines with J gene TRBJ1-1; D unresolved. Per germline, CDR1 GTSNPN and CDR2 SVGIG (reference sequence). The CDR3 has 11 residues. V lost 4 bases and J lost 5, with 8 bases in between. CDR3 loop: CAWIYGTEAFF. CDR3 bases: TGTGCCTGGATTTATGGAACTGAAGCTTTCTTT.

The J gene is TRBJ1-3, the V gene TRBV6-5; a weak D match, TRBD1 (5 bases). The CDR3 is 16 amino acids. V gave up 0 bases and J gave up 0 bases, with 9 bases separating them. CDR1 is MNHEY, CDR2 SVGAGI, per germline. In nucleotides, the CDR3 is TGTGCCAGCAGTTACTCAGGGGATCGCTCTGGAAACACCATATATTTT. It is translated as CASSYSGDRSGNTIYF.

The rearrangement uses TRBV27 and TRBJ1-2; D may be TRBD1 (5 bases). V gave up 5 bases and J gave up 1 base, with 11 bases separating them. Germline V lookup: CDR1 MNHEY, CDR2 SMNVEV (reference sequence). There are 14 residues in the CDR3. CDR3 coding DNA: TGTGCCAGCAGTCCGCAAGGGGATAACTATGGCTACACCTTC. Amino acid sequence: CASSPQGDNYGYTF.

The chain carries TRBV2 and TRBJ1-6; weak D call: TRBD1 (6 bases). The CDR3 is 15 residues long. V dropped 5 bases and J dropped 3 bases, with 11 bases sitting between them. CDR1 and CDR2 from the germline V gene are SNHLY and FYNNEI. CDR3 amino acids: CASSPTGSYNSPLHF. CDR3 DNA sequence: TGTGCCAGCAGTCCTACAGGGAGCTATAATTCACCCCTCCACTTT.

This clone has just one count. V usage is TRBV19 and J usage is TRBJ2-3; 15 bases are a match to TRBD2. Unmatched junction bases numbered 7, after V lost 4 bases and J lost 5 bases. The CDR3 is 17 amino acids. The germline V gene encodes CDR1 LNHDA and CDR2 SQIVND (reference sequence). As DNA, the CDR3 is TGTGCCAGTAGTACCAGGACTAGCGGGGGGGCAGTAGATACGCAGTATTTT. It yields the protein CASSTRTSGGAVDTQYF.

The chain joins TRBV6-2 or TRBV6-3 to TRBJ1-5; D is undetermined. This CDR3 comprises 14 residues. The germline gives CDR1 MNHEY, CDR2 SVGEGT. V shed 4 bases and J shed 7 bases, with 14 bases lying between them. The CDR3 bases are TGTGCCAGCAGTTCGGGCCGCCAGGCACAGCCCCAGCATTTT. Protein: CASSSGRQAQPQHF.

This clone was picked up a small number of times. The CDR3 loop reads CASSSGLAGFTDTQYF. The CDR3 nucleotides read TGTGCCAGCAGCTCCGGACTAGCGGGATTCACAGATACGCAGTATTTT. This chain joins TRBV5-6 and TRBJ2-3; 12 bases map to TRBD2. The germline V gene encodes CDR1 SGHDT and CDR2 YYEEEE. This CDR3 region has 16 residues. J lost 2 bases, V lost 3 bases, and 4 bases had no gene match.

The chain carries TRBV5-1 and TRBJ2-3, with 9 bases that match TRBD2. CDR3 length: 13 amino acids. Per germline, CDR1 SGHRS and CDR2 YFSETQ. J gave up 6 bases and V 2 bases, and 1 base lay outside the gene matches. In DNA, the CDR3 is TGCGCCAGCAGCTTTAGCGGGAGTGATACGCAGTATTTT. It codes for CASSFSGSDTQYF.

This chain uses TRBV18 with TRBJ1-2; D unresolved. Germline loops: CDR1 KGHSH, CDR2 LQKENI. There are 13 residues in the CDR3. V was shortened by 0 bases and J by 4 bases, with 6 bases between the two germline ends. CDR3 amino acids: CASSPPGLYGYTF. DNA for the CDR3: TGTGCCAGCTCACCACCAGGCCTCTATGGCTACACCTTC.